This is a list of T cell receptor beta chains from one sample in a study of blood T cell repertoires in COVID-19. The method was immunoSEQ multiplex PCR; TCRdb's version includes in-frame clones alone and lacks a portion of them. Among 200,000 to 250,000 clones, roughly nine tenths were seen once, and the ten largest hold more than 10%. The source material was PBMCs or T cells enriched from blood (not recorded which). These receptor sequences come from a man younger than 45 who had recovered from COVID-19. CDR3s include the opening cysteine and the closing phenylalanine or tryptophan. The D gene is left open where the match is weak. Clone size is given for some rows only: seen once, a few or many times, or a class if the clone is expanded.

CASSFDGTYGYTF TGCGCCAGCAGCTTCGACGGGACTTATGGCTACACCTTC TRBJ1-2 . TRBV5-1 .
CASSQRSSGREELFF TGTGCCAGCAGCCAAAGGTCAAGCGGGAGGGAGGAGCTGTTTTTT TRBJ2-2 TRBD2 TRBV3-1/TRBV3-2 .
CASSPETRSNYEQYF TGTGCCAGCAGCCCAGAGACACGCTCTAACTACGAGCAGTACTTC TRBJ2-7 . TRBV9 .
CASSFSGASTEAFF TGTGCCAGCAGCTTCTCAGGGGCATCCACTGAAGCTTTCTTT TRBJ1-1 . TRBV7-2 .
CASSLRPGQGIPNTGELFF TGTGCCAGCAGCTTAAGGCCGGGACAGGGCATCCCGAACACCGGGGAGCTGTTTTTT TRBJ2-2 TRBD1 TRBV7-9 .
CASTITWTSGPEQYF TGTGCCAGCACAATAACCTGGACTAGCGGGCCTGAGCAGTACTTC TRBJ2-7 TRBD2 TRBV7-2 .
CASSVDGPGELFF TGTGCCAGCAGCGTAGATGGGCCCGGGGAGCTGTTTTTT TRBJ2-2 . TRBV9 once
CASSLYGFGQGDGYTF TGTGCCAGCAGTTTATATGGTTTCGGACAGGGGGACGGCTACACCTTC TRBJ1-2 TRBD1 TRBV28 .
CASSLNQGNTGELFF TGTGCCAGCAGCTTAAATCAGGGGAACACCGGGGAGCTGTTTTTT TRBJ2-2 . TRBV7-9 .
CASSLRGRDSGNTIYF TGTGCCAGCAGTTTGCGGGGTAGGGACTCTGGAAACACCATATATTTT TRBJ1-3 . TRBV5-6 .
CASSSLFGQTTDTQYF TGTGCCAGCAGCTCCCTCTTTGGACAGACCACAGATACGCAGTATTTT TRBJ2-3 . TRBV5-5 .
CASSLAPRADTQYF TGTGCCAGCAGCTTGGCGCCCAGGGCGGATACGCAGTATTTT TRBJ2-3 . TRBV5-8 .
CASSIPRGNQPQHF TGTGCCAGTAGTATTCCCAGGGGCAATCAGCCCCAGCATTTT TRBJ1-5 . TRBV19 .
CASSSWSSGGVNEQFF TGTGCCAGTAGTAGTTGGAGTAGCGGGGGGGTTAATGAGCAGTTCTTC TRBJ2-1 TRBD2 TRBV19 .
CASSLQGGNIQYF TGTGCCAGCAGCCTCCAGGGAGGGAACATTCAGTACTTC TRBJ2-4 TRBD2 TRBV14 once
CASIGGHSSGNTIYF TGTGCCAGCATCGGGGGGCACAGCTCTGGAAACACCATATATTTT TRBJ1-3 . TRBV7-9 many
CASSSIPGAQYF TGTGCCAGCAGTTCAATACCGGGGGCGCAGTATTTT TRBJ2-3 . TRBV28 .
CASSQAKGVGFSFSGNTIYF TGCGCCAGCAGCCAAGCGAAGGGGGTCGGATTCTCTTTCTCTGGAAACACCATATATTTT TRBJ1-3 . TRBV4-1 .
CASSLMGAQYGYTF TGTGCCAGCAGCTTGATGGGGGCTCAATATGGCTACACCTTC TRBJ1-2 . TRBV7-2 .
CASSQVTAYGYTF TGTGCCAGCAGCCAAGTAACAGCTTATGGCTACACCTTC TRBJ1-2 . TRBV14 .
CATSDTGVYEQYF TGTGCCACCAGTGATACAGGGGTCTACGAGCAGTACTTC TRBJ2-7 TRBD1 TRBV24-1 .
CASSPGGGRTNEQYF TGTGCCAGCAGCCCGGGGGGCGGGAGAACCAACGAGCAGTACTTC TRBJ2-7 . TRBV7-2 .
CASSQAIGGVGEQFF TGTGCCAGCAGCCAAGCGATAGGAGGGGTCGGTGAGCAGTTCTTC TRBJ2-1 . TRBV3-1/TRBV3-2 .
CASSQGLSGGSVKQYF TGTGCCAGCAGCCAAGGGTTGAGCGGGGGCTCAGTGAAGCAGTACTTC TRBJ2-7 TRBD2 TRBV3-1/TRBV3-2 .
CASSYQASGTYEQYF TGTGCCAGCAGTTATCAGGCTAGCGGCACCTACGAGCAGTACTTC TRBJ2-7 TRBD2 TRBV6-5 .
CASSDTASLSYNEQFF TGTGCCAGTAGCGACACTGCCTCACTCTCCTACAATGAGCAGTTCTTC TRBJ2-1 . TRBV19 .
CASSLEGEPSGGAYCKDTQYF TGTGCCAGCAGCTTAGAAGGTGAGCCTAGCGGGGGCGCTTATTGTAAAGATACGCAGTATTTT TRBJ2-3 TRBD2 TRBV7-3 .
CASSQDRGASYGYTF TGTGCCAGCAGCCAAGATCGGGGGGCCTCCTATGGCTACACCTTC TRBJ1-2 . TRBV14 .
CASSLRPRGSNQPQHF TGTGCCAGCAGCCTTCGACCACGAGGCAGCAATCAGCCCCAGCATTTT TRBJ1-5 . TRBV28 once
CASSYTAGGYNEQFF TGTGCCAGCAGTTATACCGCGGGAGGGTACAATGAGCAGTTCTTC TRBJ2-1 TRBD2 TRBV6-5 .
CASSPGTGGNGYTF TGTGCCAGCAGTCCTGGGACAGGGGGAAATGGCTACACCTTC TRBJ1-2 TRBD1 TRBV28 .
CASRTGGNQPQHF TGTGCCAGTAGGACAGGGGGCAATCAGCCCCAGCATTTT TRBJ1-5 TRBD1 TRBV19 .
CSVKDRVKTEAFF TGCAGCGTAAAGGACAGGGTGAAAACTGAAGCTTTCTTT TRBJ1-1 TRBD1 TRBV29-1 .
CASSIQGQAETQYF TGTGCCAGTAGTATACAGGGGCAGGCAGAGACCCAGTACTTC TRBJ2-5 . TRBV19 .
CASSYSTRVGYDTQYF TGTGCCAGCAGTTACTCGACCAGGGTGGGATACGATACGCAGTATTTT TRBJ2-3 . TRBV6-5 .
CASSSFRARGFF TGTGCCAGCAGTTCATTCCGGGCTCGGGGTTTCTTT TRBJ1-1 . TRBV6-2/TRBV6-3 .
CASSLDGEAGNTIYF TGTGCCAGCAGCTTAGACGGGGAAGCTGGAAACACCATATATTTT TRBJ1-3 . TRBV11-3 .
CASSLEGGHSYEQYF TGTGCCAGCAGCTTAGAGGGCGGGCACTCCTACGAGCAGTACTTC TRBJ2-7 . TRBV11-3 .
CASSYLGTSGSYEQYF TGTGCCAGCAGTTACTTAGGGACTAGCGGTTCTTACGAGCAGTACTTC TRBJ2-7 TRBD2 TRBV6-5 .
CASSLRTSGGGTDTQYF TGTGCCAGCAGCCTCAGGACTAGCGGGGGGGGAACAGATACGCAGTATTTT TRBJ2-3 TRBD2 TRBV4-2 few
CASSQSQGTNTGELFF TGCGCCAGCAGCCAATCGCAGGGGACGAACACCGGGGAGCTGTTTTTT TRBJ2-2 . TRBV4-1 .
CASRVDRASGYTF TGTGCCAGCAGGGTGGACAGGGCGAGCGGCTACACCTTC TRBJ1-2 TRBD1 TRBV6-5 .
CASRLAGGGDEQFF TGCGCCAGCAGACTAGCGGGCGGCGGCGATGAGCAGTTCTTC TRBJ2-1 TRBD2 TRBV10-2 .
CASSYREWGNQPQHF TGTGCCAGCAGTTACCGGGAATGGGGTAATCAGCCCCAGCATTTT TRBJ1-5 . TRBV6-2/TRBV6-3 .
CASSEAGATRMVNYGYTF TGTGCCAGCAGTGAGGCGGGAGCTACTAGGATGGTTAACTATGGCTACACCTTC TRBJ1-2 . TRBV28 .
CSVVGQGARGYTF TGCAGCGTTGTAGGTCAGGGGGCTCGGGGCTACACCTTC TRBJ1-2 TRBD1 TRBV29-1 .
CASSWDRGAGELFF TGTGCCAGCAGCTGGGACAGGGGGGCCGGGGAGCTGTTTTTT TRBJ2-2 TRBD1 TRBV6-5 .
CASSLQESKNIQYF TGTGCCAGCAGCTTACAAGAGTCCAAAAACATTCAGTACTTC TRBJ2-4 . TRBV7-2 .
CASSVGDRGETQYF TGTGCCAGCAGCGTAGGGGACAGGGGAGAGACCCAGTACTTC TRBJ2-5 TRBD1 TRBV9 .
CASSVKTENYGYTF TGTGCCAGCAGCGTTAAGACAGAAAACTATGGCTACACCTTC TRBJ1-2 . TRBV2 .
CASSDSNTAEAFF TGTGCCAGCAGTGACTCGAATACAGCTGAAGCTTTCTTT TRBJ1-1 . TRBV6-4 .
CASSDGINRNQPQHF TGCGCCAGCAGTGACGGTATTAACAGGAATCAGCCCCAGCATTTT TRBJ1-5 . TRBV10-2 .
CASTSGGAYNEQFF TGTGCCAGCACAAGCGGGGGGGCCTACAATGAGCAGTTCTTC TRBJ2-1 TRBD2 TRBV28 .